The 2 T cell receptor beta chains reported below all come from one sample, sequenced in a study of T cells in Graves' hyperthyroidism and ophthalmopathy. It was RNA transcripts that yielded the amplified TCR beta CDR3 regions. First-round RT-PCR targeting the TCR CDR3 was performed with the HTBI primer set. TCRdb itself ran the multiplex PCR reads through MiXCR, one entry per CDR3 protein. In the table there are around 800,000 distinct CDR3 sequences, roughly 40% of which are singletons. The sample was blood. These TCRs come from a man aged 18 to 29 with Graves' hyperthyroidism.

This clonotype was counted only a few times. The chain is built from TRBV4-1 and TRBJ2-5; tentative D call: TRBD1 (6 bases). Trimming stripped 0 bases from V and 4 bases from J, with 15 bases between. The CDR3 covers 16 residues. Looked up from germline, CDR1 is MGHRA and CDR2 is YSYEKL. The CDR3 region is CASSQDGTGFVETQYF. The CDR3 nucleotides read TGCGCCAGCAGCCAAGATGGAACAGGGTTCGTAGAGACCCAGTACTTC.

This clonotype was seen many times. CDR3 protein: CAITRGVEQYF. CDR3 nucleotide sequence: TGTGCCATCACCCGGGGGGTCGAGCAGTACTTC. This chain links TRBV10-3 with TRBJ2-7, with 7 positions matching TRBD2. The CDR3 is made up of 11 amino acids. V lost 7 bases, J lost 6 bases, and 3 bases stayed unmatched. Germline V gene sequence: CDR1 ENHRY, CDR2 SYGVKD.